What follows is one T cell receptor beta chain and its context. Original processing notes: Estimated nucleated cell counts came from reference gene primer amplification. TCRdb keeps only in-frame clones here, not all; method: immunoSEQ multiplex PCR. V, J and clone size are taken as reported in that table, and D and trimming were inferred from the DNA itself. The sample holds under 130,000 clones, around 74% seen once. This entry comes from a study of blood T cell repertoires in COVID-19. Study information: T cells, B-cell-depleted T cells, or PBMCs provided the cDNA or gDNA that served as material.

Germline CDR1 is SGHRS and CDR2 is YFSETQ. The V gene lost 4 bases and the J gene lost 6 bases, with 14 bases spanning the gap. The CDR3 covers 14 residues. The chain joins TRBV5-1 to TRBJ1-5; D not resolved. The sample was peripheral blood. This clonotype originated in a woman aged 70-85 years with acute or convalescent COVID-19. CDR3 coding DNA: TGCGCCAGCAGCCCGGAGGGTCTTCGTCAGCCCCAGCATTTT. It translates to CASSPEGLRQPQHF.